A single sample gave rise to the 31 T cell receptor beta chains below, sequenced in a study of PD-L1 blockade in urothelial cancer. Generated by immunoSEQ multiplex PCR, the TCRdb table keeps only in-frame clones and is missing some. The sample includes just over 35,000 clones, approximately 88% of them seen just once. Time point given: peripheral blood 6 weeks after treatment start. The starting material was PBMCs, obtained around atezolizumab (anti-PD-L1) treatment. Receptor source: a man aged 35 to 55 with urothelial cancer.

V is TRBV19 and J is TRBJ2-1; D is perhaps TRBD2 (5 bases). V shed 7 bases and J shed 5 bases, with 18 bases lying between them. This CDR3 region has 15 residues. The germline gives CDR1 LNHDA, CDR2 SQIVND (reference sequence). As DNA, the CDR3 is TGTGCCAGTACCCAATGGAGCGGCGGACACAATGAGCAGTTCTTC. Its translation is CASTQWSGGHNEQFF.

V usage is TRBV9 and J usage is TRBJ2-3; the match to TRBD2 covers 8 bases. Germline values: CDR1 SGDLS, CDR2 YYNGEE. This CDR3 is built from 14 residues. Losses at the gene ends were 5 bases for V and 2 bases for J; bases not matched to a gene: 4. CDR3 nucleotides: TGTGCCAGCAGGGAAGCGGGAGCCACAGATACGCAGTATTTT. Amino acids: CASREAGATDTQYF.

The V and J genes are TRBV28 and TRBJ2-1; D is uncertain. The CDR3 covers 15 residues. CDR1 is MDHEN, CDR2 SYDVKM, per germline. V lost 6 bases and J lost 5, with 17 bases in between. The CDR3, as DNA: TGTGCCAGCAGATCCGACATTTTCCTACACAATGAGCAGTTCTTC. Translation gives CASRSDIFLHNEQFF.

This chain joins TRBV7-3 and TRBJ2-3; weak D call: TRBD2 (7 bases). Trimming shortened V by 7 bases and J by 2 bases, and 13 bases separated the two germline ends. The CDR3 runs 14 residues. From germline, CDR1 is SGHTA and CDR2 FQGTGA. CDR3 region: CASNLRGPTDTQYF. CDR3 DNA: TGTGCCAGCAACCTGCGGGGGCCCACAGATACGCAGTATTTT.

This rearrangement joins TRBV10-1 to TRBJ2-5; D is possibly TRBD1 (5 bases). CDR1 and CDR2 (germline): WNHNN, SYGVQD (reference sequence). The CDR3 sequence is 14 residues long. V shed 4 bases and J shed 2 bases, with 11 bases lying between them. CDR3 in DNA: TGCGCCAGCAGTGGGGCAGGGATTCAAGAGACCCAGTACTTC. Translating it yields CASSGAGIQETQYF.

This clone was counted a single time. J is TRBJ2-2 and V is TRBV9, with 10 bases lining up with TRBD2. Germline CDR1 is SGDLS and CDR2 is YYNGEE. The CDR3 contains 16 residues. V lost 1 base, J lost 5 bases, and 5 bases stayed unmatched. The CDR3 reads CASSVFGLAETGELFF. DNA for the CDR3: TGTGCCAGCAGCGTATTCGGACTAGCGGAGACCGGGGAGCTGTTTTTT.

The sample holds one count of this clone. This chain connects TRBV6-8 to TRBJ2-7, with 8 bases fitting TRBD2. Germline trimming cut 7 bases from V and 6 bases from J; bases unmatched to any gene: 14. Germline V gives CDR1 MNHGY, CDR2 SAAAGT. The CDR3 consists of 15 residues. CDR3 sequence reads: CASINVERELREQYF. For the CDR3, the DNA is TGTGCCAGCATAAACGTAGAGCGGGAGCTTCGCGAGCAGTACTTC.

This rearrangement joins TRBV23-1 to TRBJ1-5, with 7 bases that match TRBD1. TRBV23-1 is an ORF, and what it does is uncertain. Trimming at V came to 0 bases and at J to 1 base, leaving 9 bases not matched to a gene. The CDR3 contains 18 residues. CDR3 DNA sequence: TGCGCCAGCAGTCAATCTCGCGTCCGACAGGGAAGCAATCAGCCCCAGCATTTT. This translates into CASSQSRVRQGSNQPQHF.

The chain is built from TRBV28 and TRBJ2-2, with D hard to call. The germline gives CDR1 MDHEN, CDR2 SYDVKM. The CDR3 runs 11 residues. Trimming cost V 7 bases and J 5 bases, with 5 bases left between them. The CDR3 coding sequence is TGTGCCAGCACCCGGACCGGGGAGCTGTTTTTT. As protein: CASTRTGELFF.

The chain carries TRBV9 and TRBJ2-1; 7 nucleotides match TRBD2. With 3 bases clipped from V and 6 bases from J, the junction kept 3 bases outside the gene matches. This CDR3 is 13 amino acids long. The V gene's germline CDR1 is SGDLS and CDR2 YYNGEE. The CDR3: CASSEAGVNEQFF. The CDR3 coding sequence is TGTGCCAGCAGCGAGGCGGGGGTCAATGAGCAGTTCTTC.

The chain links TRBV11-2 to TRBJ2-5; D may be TRBD2 (5 bases). The germline V gene has CDR1 SGHAT and CDR2 FQNNGV. The CDR3 consists of 15 residues. Trimming removed 6 bases at V and 5 bases at J, with 19 bases between. This chain's CDR3 is CASSSSGISQETQYF. Written as DNA, the CDR3 is TGTGCCAGCAGTTCGTCCGGGATTTCACAGGAGACCCAGTACTTC.

The gene calls are TRBV9 and TRBJ2-3, with D possibly matching TRBD2 (6 bases). CDR3 size: 14 residues. Per the germline V gene, CDR1 is SGDLS and CDR2 is YYNGEE. Trimming took 0 bases from V and 3 from J, leaving 8 bases between them. The CDR3 DNA is TGTGCCAGCAGCGTAGTGGGGGGAACAGATACGCAGTATTTT. Translated, it gives CASSVVGGTDTQYF.

The V and J genes are TRBV30 and TRBJ2-5; D is perhaps TRBD1 (6 bases). V lost 4 bases, J lost 2 bases, and 14 bases lay in between. CDR1 is GTSNPN and CDR2 is SVGIG in the germline V gene (reference sequence). The CDR3 is 14 residues long. The CDR3 coding sequence is TGTGCCTGGACCTCCGGGACACCTCAAGAGACCCAGTACTTC. Its protein is CAWTSGTPQETQYF.

The chain combines TRBV30 with TRBJ2-1; 10 bases match TRBD2. V lost 5 bases and J lost 9; bases outside the gene matches: 7. Germline values: CDR1 GTSNPN, CDR2 SVGIG (reference sequence). This CDR3 comprises 13 residues. As DNA, the CDR3 is TGTGCCTGGGGACGGGGACTAGCGTCTGAGCAGTTCTTC. Its protein product is CAWGRGLASEQFF.

The chain couples TRBV19 to TRBJ1-5; tentatively, D is TRBD1 (6 bases). Germline V lookup: CDR1 LNHDA, CDR2 SQIVND (reference sequence). The CDR3 length is 14 residues. V gave up 8 bases and J gave up 2 bases, with 13 bases separating them. The DNA for the CDR3 is TGTGCCAGTGTGACACAGGGAGGCAATCAGCCCCAGCATTTT. Translation: CASVTQGGNQPQHF.

The rearrangement uses TRBV2 and TRBJ1-2; 11 nucleotides match TRBD1. The CDR3 totals 14 residues. The germline V gene encodes CDR1 SNHLY and CDR2 FYNNEI. The V and J ends lost 7 bases and 8 bases, in that order; junction bases with no gene match: 9. CDR3 in DNA: TGTGCCAGCACTCGGGACAGGGGGGTAAGAGGCTACACCTTC. It translates to CASTRDRGVRGYTF.

The J gene is TRBJ2-7, the V gene TRBV7-2; 7 positions agree with TRBD1. Looked up from germline, CDR1 is SGHTA and CDR2 is FQGNSA. The CDR3 contains 15 residues. Trimming at V came to 5 bases and at J to 4 bases, leaving 11 bases not matched to a gene. The chain's CDR3 is CASSRTDRVGYEQYF. As DNA, the CDR3 is TGTGCCAGCAGCCGTACCGACAGGGTAGGATACGAGCAGTACTTC.

The V gene is TRBV30, the J gene TRBJ2-7; D remains unclear. The CDR3 runs 14 residues. Trimming left V 5 bases short and J 3 bases short, with 17 bases between. Germline V lookup: CDR1 GTSNPN, CDR2 SVGIG (reference sequence). CDR3 DNA sequence: TGTGCCTGGCGAACGAGCGCGCTCCTCTACGAGCAGTACTTC. It is translated as CAWRTSALLYEQYF.

The chain joins TRBV10-1 to TRBJ2-1, with TRBD2 matching over 10 bases. In germline, CDR1 is WNHNN, CDR2 SYGVQD (reference sequence). The CDR3 spans 14 residues. J was trimmed by 10 bases and V by 4 bases; bases with no gene match: 7. In DNA form, the CDR3 reads TGCGCCAGCAGTGTAAAGCGGGAGGGCGGCGAGCAGTTCTTC. Translating it yields CASSVKREGGEQFF.

V is TRBV18 and J is TRBJ1-2, with a weak D call TRBD1 (5 bases). Trimming removed 8 bases from V and 6 bases from J, with 16 bases in between. Per the germline V gene, CDR1 is KGHSH and CDR2 is LQKENI. The CDR3 runs to 13 residues. CDR3: CASALGQMDGYTF. Written as DNA, the CDR3 is TGTGCCAGCGCCCTGGGGCAAATGGATGGCTACACCTTC.

The chain has TRBV5-6 and TRBJ2-7, with 8 bases that match TRBD2. The CDR3 is 13 residues long. The germline gives CDR1 SGHDT, CDR2 YYEEEE. J was trimmed by 7 bases and V by 6 bases; bases with no gene match: 9. For the CDR3, the DNA is TGTGCCAGCAAGAGTAGCGGGATTGGTGAGCAGTACTTC. It encodes CASKSSGIGEQYF. Based on the CDR3 plus reference TRBV5-6 and TRBJ2-7, the full variable domain is DAGVTQSPTHLIKTRGQQVTLRCSPKSGHDTVSWYQQALGQGPQFIFQYYEEEERQRGNFPDRFSGHQFPNYSSELNVNALLLGDSALYLCASKSSGIGEQYFGPGTRLTVT.

The chain couples TRBV30 to TRBJ2-1, with no clear D. The CDR3 is 12 amino acids. Germline CDR1 and CDR2: GTSNPN and SVGIG (reference sequence). The germline V and J ends were trimmed by 1 base and 9 bases, with 10 bases remaining between them. CDR3 sequence (DNA): TGTGCCTGGAGTGGTACCGGTATTGAGCAGTTCTTC. Its protein product is CAWSGTGIEQFF.

The chain uses TRBV5-6 and TRBJ2-3; D remains unclear. Trimming removed 4 bases at V and 6 bases at J, with 18 bases between. Germline values: CDR1 SGHDT, CDR2 YYEEEE. The CDR3 consists of 15 residues. The CDR3 nucleotides are TGTGCCAGCAGCCTCGAGGTCGAGCCCCGTGATACGCAGTATTTT. It yields the protein CASSLEVEPRDTQYF.

V and J are TRBV18 and TRBJ1-2; the D gene is possibly TRBD1 (6 bases). V shed 4 bases and J shed 0 bases, with 15 bases lying between them. Germline V gives CDR1 KGHSH, CDR2 LQKENI. The CDR3 consists of 16 residues. The CDR3, as DNA: TGTGCCAGCTCACTAACTTTGGACAGTTCTAACTATGGCTACACCTTC. This codes for CASSLTLDSSNYGYTF.

The chain combines TRBV19 with TRBJ1-3; D ambiguous. Per germline, CDR1 LNHDA and CDR2 SQIVND (reference sequence). V shed 10 bases and J shed 4 bases, with 14 bases lying between them. The CDR3 has 13 amino acids. CDR3 nucleotide sequence: TGTGCCACCAAAGAGGGTGGCGGAAACACCATATATTTT. Translated: CATKEGGGNTIYF.

The chain employs TRBV6-5 and TRBJ2-7; 7 bases line up with TRBD2. The CDR3 consists of 14 residues. The V gene end was trimmed by 7 bases and the J gene end by 4 bases; junction bases not matched to a gene: 10. Germline V gives CDR1 MNHEY, CDR2 SVGAGI. This chain's CDR3 is CASNPSGPPYEQYF. As DNA, the CDR3 is TGTGCCAGCAACCCTAGCGGACCGCCTTACGAGCAGTACTTC.

The chain carries TRBV7-2 and TRBJ1-1; D might be TRBD1 (6 bases). V lost 2 bases, J lost 4 bases, and 8 bases lay in between. The CDR3 has 13 residues. Germline CDR1 reads SGHTA; CDR2 reads FQGNSA. As DNA, the CDR3 is TGTGCCAGCAGCTTATGGGGGCGCACTGAAGCTTTCTTT. Its protein is CASSLWGRTEAFF.

The chain couples TRBV5-6 to TRBJ2-7, with 7 positions matching TRBD2. The germline gives CDR1 SGHDT, CDR2 YYEEEE. The CDR3 runs to 14 residues. With 5 bases clipped from V and 0 bases from J, the junction kept 5 bases outside the gene matches. The chain's CDR3 is CASRRTSDSYEQYF. As DNA, the CDR3 is TGTGCCAGCAGGCGAACTAGCGACTCCTACGAGCAGTACTTC.

The genes are TRBV6-6 and TRBJ1-1; D perhaps matches TRBD1 (6 bases). Trimming pared 0 bases from V and 2 bases from J, leaving 10 bases between. Germline CDR1 reads MNHNY; CDR2 reads SVGAGI (reference sequence). This CDR3 comprises 15 residues. The CDR3 bases are TGTGCCAGCAGTTACTCCTCAGGGGTCAACACTGAAGCTTTCTTT. Translated, it gives CASSYSSGVNTEAFF.

The chain uses TRBV28 and TRBJ2-5, with D tentatively TRBD1 (6 bases). This CDR3 comprises 15 residues. Germline assignment: CDR1 MDHEN and CDR2 SYDVKM. V was clipped by 6 bases and J by 5 bases, with 19 bases between them. CDR3 residues: CASRAEDSRRETQYF. The CDR3 nucleotides are TGTGCCAGCAGGGCTGAGGACAGCCGGCGGGAGACCCAGTACTTC.

This chain links TRBV11-3 with TRBJ2-3; 7 bases fit TRBD2. CDR1 SGHNT and CDR2 YENEEA come from the germline V gene. The CDR3 has 12 amino acids. Unmatched junction bases numbered 5, after V lost 8 bases and J lost 6 bases. The CDR3 DNA sequence: TGTGCCAGCTCGGGAGGAATTGATACGCAGTATTTT. Its protein is CASSGGIDTQYF.